The source of this T cell receptor beta chain is a study of cytomegalovirus exposure and HLA in healthy donors. 60 Vbeta and 13 Jbeta primers were used in PCR. Profiling relied on immunoSEQ multiplex PCR, and the TCRdb table lists in-frame clones only, not all of them. The sample lists about 140,000 clones; approximately 80% were seen once. CDR3 size: 13 residues. The V gene lost 0 bases and the J gene lost 8 bases, with 8 bases spanning the gap. The germline gives CDR1 KGHSH, CDR2 LQKENI. The receptor was isolated from a man aged 18 to 30 in good health and CMV-seronegative. The sample was PBMCs. V is TRBV18 and J is TRBJ2-1; perhaps TRBD1 as D (5 bases). DNA of the CDR3: TGTGCCAGCTCACCACCAGGGGTCCATGAGCAGTTCTTC. Translating it yields CASSPPGVHEQFF.